This T cell receptor beta chain was identified in a study of human T cells and chemical hapten exposure (dated by TCRdb to about 2021). As for the study more broadly: For sensitization, 2% DPC in acetone was applied to a roughly 2 cm by roughly 2 cm area of upper inner arm skin. Weekly therapeutic DPC doses were additionally applied to the scalp of patients throughout the roughly 26-week study period. Patch testing was performed on the upper back with Finn chambers containing 0.01% DPC, and the patch tests were scored after 6 days according to International Contact Dermatitis Research Group standards. Most of the patients in the cohort were female, and the cohort covered alopecia areata with under or over 50% scalp involvement, alopecia totalis and alopecia universalis. The libraries were sequenced as a pool, and the TCR yield per sample differed mostly because of small variations in library volumes within the pool. The study tracked peripheral blood TCR repertoire changes in vivo during primary and secondary sensitization to the hapten diphenylcyclopropenone (DPC) in alopecia patients. Patient blood was sampled pre-sensitization (week 0) and at 2, 6 and about 24 weeks after DPC sensitization. Under 30 alopecia patients gave blood for TCR sequencing at one to four time points (pre-sensitization, 2, 6 and 24 weeks).

The time point label corresponds to: patch test 1, 2 weeks after DPC sensitization. The sample's treatment or condition, from its label and the paper: therapeutic diphenylcyclopropenone sensitization with weekly scalp DPC. At every patch-test visit, the blood draw took place before the patch test was put on. To be eligible, patients had to be aged 18 to 70, diagnosed with alopecia and judged suitable for DPC therapy, while pregnant patients were excluded. Total RNA was extracted from unfractionated whole blood collected in Tempus Blood RNA tubes. Libraries were built with RACE. TCRdb names NextSeq 500 as the instrument used. During library preparation, unique molecular identifiers were attached to individual cDNA molecules so that TCRs could be counted quantitatively and reproducibly. Each blood RNA sample was used to sequence both TCR alpha and TCR beta chains. The authors' pipeline ran thus. The median number of TCRs per sample was roughly 98,000, ranging from about 23,224 to 690,600. V, J and CDR3 annotation of the TCR reads was performed with the Decombinator software suite. Every sample was subsampled to the same number of TCRs (28,000) for the PS versus PT1 abundance plots. TCRs were defined as expanded if absent before sensitization and observed at least eight times at the 2-week time point. TCRdb reprocessing: public reads trimmed at Q25 with fastp, clones called with MiXCR, in-frame beta chains kept. Rows merge per CDR3 protein into single entries with the most common DNA and genes. The V and J calls and clone size are TCRdb's, not the authors'. For this sample the table gives around 380,000 distinct CDR3 sequences, of which 4.8% were detected only once. Of the sample, around 2.3% is held by the ten largest clones.

This clonotype appeared a few times. Its antigen has not been determined. One base away there is no much larger clone; base qualities are not given. What the research found in general, with its limitations: The number of PT1 expanded TCRs positively correlated with patch test score, significant at thresholds 8, 16 and 32 but not 4. Because every patient had alopecia, a presumed autoimmune disease, the patients' immune response might differ from that of healthy individuals. No change with DPC sensitization was found in the number of TCRs above 1 in 1000 frequency, and no evidence of global repertoire structure alterations was found. After repeated subsampling, changes were observed in the strength of the expansion versus patch-test correlation and in the threshold at which the correlation became significant. Compared with pre-sensitization or healthy control sets, expanded TCRs formed significantly more large CDR3 similarity clusters, which is consistent with antigen-driven responses.

The specimen was whole blood, collected in connection with sensitization to the hapten diphenylcyclopropenone (DPC). This TCR came from a woman in her 50s with alopecia areata. Some clones in this sample may be carry-over from other donors' samples.

The DNA reads as follows: TGTGCCAGCAGCCAAGTATTGGCGGCTAGCGGCACAGATACGCAGTATTTT. It codes for CASSQVLAASGTDTQYF. The receptor chain draws on TRBV3-1 and TRBJ2-3; TRBD2 is perhaps the D gene, given 6 matching bases. The CDR3, cysteine through phenylalanine, is 17 amino acids long. Here the CDR3 DNA is all that survives: 51 bases in frame from base 1. The germline V gene encodes CDR1 LGHDT and CDR2 YNNKEL (reference sequence). V loses 1 base, J loses 1 base, and the germline ends lie 15 bases apart.